A single sample gave rise to the 28 T cell receptor beta chains below, sequenced in a study of T-cell reconstitution after alpha-beta-depleted transplantation in children. A TCRbeta library incorporating unique molecular identifiers was prepared. TCRdb analysed the PCR reads with MiXCR anew, one entry per CDR3 protein. Found here are about 1,000,000 distinct CDR3 sequences, roughly 31% of them singletons; the top ten hold roughly 31%. The sequencing here drew on PBMCs, mostly from graft donor cells, taken 360 days after TCRalphabeta/CD19-depleted stem cell transplant. The receptors here all came from a boy younger than two who had a stem cell transplant for SCID, so the T cells may come from the graft donor.

The table lists this clonotype with a few counts. The chain couples TRBV5-1 to TRBJ2-5, with 13 bases aligning to TRBD2. The germline V gene encodes CDR1 SGHRS and CDR2 YFSETQ. Losses at the gene ends were 4 bases for V and 5 bases for J; bases not matched to a gene: 8. The CDR3 length is 16 residues. CDR3: CASSPGLAGDWETQYF. The CDR3 nucleotides read TGCGCCAGCAGCCCCGGACTAGCGGGGGATTGGGAGACCCAGTACTTC. The entire variable domain, with the rest obtained from reference TRBV5-1 and TRBJ2-5, is as follows: KAGVTQTPRYLIKTRGQQVTLSCSPISGHRSVSWYQQTPGQGLQFLFEYFSETQRNKGNFPGRFSGRQFSNSRSEMNVSTLELGDSALYLCASSPGLAGDWETQYFGPGTRLLVL.

This clonotype has a count of ten or more. The chain joins TRBV25-1 to TRBJ2-6, with 8 bases aligning to TRBD1. Looked up from germline, CDR1 is MGHDK and CDR2 is SYGVNS. The CDR3 extends over 10 amino acids. Trimming removed 9 bases from V and 19 bases from J; junction bases left unmatched: 8. The CDR3 sequence is CASTGTGITF. CDR3 nucleotides: TGTGCCAGTACCGGGACAGGTATTACTTTC. The full variable domain, in which reference TRBV25-1 and TRBJ2-6 provide the parts outside the CDR3, is EADIYQTPRYLVIGTGKKITLECSQTMGHDKMYWYQQDPGMELHLIHYSYGVNSTEKGDLSSESTVSRIRTEHFPLTLESARPSHTSQYLCASTGTGITFGAGSRLTVL.

The sample holds a few counts of this clonotype. This chain uses TRBV15 with TRBJ2-7, with 7 bases aligning to TRBD1. Trimming took 0 bases from V and 3 from J; bases not matched to a gene: 2. The germline V gene encodes CDR1 LNHNV and CDR2 YYDKDF (reference sequence). The CDR3 runs to 14 residues. The CDR3 nucleotides are TGTGCCACCAGCAGAGAGAGACAGGGCTACGAGCAGTACTTC. Translating it yields CATSRERQGYEQYF.

The chain is built from TRBV2 and TRBJ2-6; D perhaps matches TRBD2 (5 bases). Trimming took 6 bases from V and 0 from J, leaving 18 bases between them. The germline V gene has CDR1 SNHLY and CDR2 FYNNEI. This CDR3 contains 18 residues. CDR3 coding DNA: TGTGCCAGCAGGGAGGCAGGCCCCACTCTCTCTGGGGCCAACGTCCTGACTTTC. Its protein product is CASREAGPTLSGANVLTF. The full variable domain, rest sourced from reference TRBV2 and TRBJ2-6, is EPEVTQTPSHQVTQMGQEVILRCVPISNHLYFYWYRQILGQKVEFLVSFYNNEISEKSEIFDDQFSVERPDGSNFTLKIRSTKLEDSAMYFCASREAGPTLSGANVLTFGAGSRLTVL.

This clonotype was counted only a few times. The chain employs TRBV7-8 and TRBJ2-5, with TRBD2 matching 8 bases. Germline V CDR1 and CDR2: SGHVS, FQNEAQ. The CDR3 runs 15 residues. Trimming removed 6 bases from V and 5 bases from J; junction bases left unmatched: 11. Here the CDR3 reads CASSNARGLEETQYF. As DNA, the CDR3 is TGTGCCAGCAGTAACGCCCGGGGACTAGAGGAGACCCAGTACTTC.

This chain joins TRBV28 and TRBJ2-7, with D perhaps matching TRBD2 (6 bases). CDR3 size: 16 residues. The germline V gene has CDR1 MDHEN and CDR2 SYDVKM. The ends were cut back, 6 bases at V and 2 bases at J, with 20 bases in the middle. CDR3 nucleotide sequence: TGTGCCAGCAGCCGCGCCCGACTAGGAGACCCCTACGAGCAGTACTTC. The encoded protein is CASSRARLGDPYEQYF.

The chain employs TRBV20-1 and TRBJ1-3; tentatively, D is TRBD1 (5 bases). Between the trimmed V and J ends, which lost 0 bases and 2 bases, there was a span of 11 bases. Germline V gene lookup returns CDR1 DFQATT and CDR2 SNEGSKA (reference sequence). The CDR3 contains 15 residues. Here the CDR3 reads CSARDPRTTGNTIYF. The CDR3 DNA reads as TGCAGTGCTAGAGACCCTCGGACAACTGGAAACACCATATATTTT.

This chain uses TRBV20-1 with TRBJ2-7; D uncertain. This CDR3 region has 13 residues. Trimming pared 6 bases from V and 3 bases from J, leaving 15 bases between. Germline CDR1 and CDR2: DFQATT and SNEGSKA (reference sequence). The chain's CDR3 is CSANLPVGYEQYF. The DNA for the CDR3 is TGCAGTGCGAATCTCCCCGTGGGCTACGAGCAGTACTTC.

The CDR3 bases are TGCAGTGCTAGAGTACGGGACAGGGGGCCTCCTGATGAAAAACTGTTTTTT. Residues: CSARVRDRGPPDEKLFF. The gene calls are TRBV20-1 and TRBJ1-4; 12 nucleotides align to TRBD1. V shed 1 base and J 6 bases; nucleotides not matched to a gene: 9. The germline gives CDR1 DFQATT, CDR2 SNEGSKA (reference sequence). This CDR3 has 17 residues.

The chain links TRBV12-3 or TRBV12-4 to TRBJ2-2; D ambiguous. Trimming removed 5 bases at V and 1 base at J, with 8 bases between. CDR3 size: 14 residues. This CDR3 is CASSTDLNTGELFF. The CDR3 coding sequence is TGTGCCAGCAGTACAGACTTGAACACCGGGGAGCTGTTTTTT.

This clonotype was detected a few times. The chain uses TRBV20-1 and TRBJ2-7; 9 bases line up with TRBD1. The CDR3 spans 16 residues. Looked up from germline, CDR1 is DFQATT and CDR2 is SNEGSKA (reference sequence). The J segment lost 4 bases and the V segment lost 0 bases, leaving 10 bases of the junction unmatched. In DNA form, the CDR3 reads TGCAGTGCTAGAGATGCCGGGACAGGGAAGAGATACGAGCAGTACTTC. Translating gives CSARDAGTGKRYEQYF.

The rearrangement links TRBV28 to TRBJ1-4, with D possibly TRBD1 on 6 matching bases. V lost 6 bases and J 4 bases, leaving 18 bases between the germline ends. Germline loops: CDR1 MDHEN, CDR2 SYDVKM. This CDR3 region has 16 residues. This CDR3 reads CASSPTSTGDNEKLFF. CDR3 coding DNA: TGTGCCAGCAGCCCCACCTCGACAGGCGATAATGAAAAACTGTTTTTT.

The chain combines TRBV7-8 with TRBJ2-5; D may correspond to TRBD1 or TRBD2 (5 bases each). This CDR3 has 16 amino acids. Per the germline V gene, CDR1 is SGHVS and CDR2 is FQNEAQ. V gave up 2 bases and J gave up 2 bases, with 15 bases separating them. The CDR3, as DNA: TGTGCCAGCAGCTTACGCCGGGACGGCTTACAAGAGACCCAGTACTTC. Protein: CASSLRRDGLQETQYF.

DNA for the CDR3: TGTGCCAGCAGTGAATGGGCAACAGGAACCTACGAGCAGTACTTC. Translated: CASSEWATGTYEQYF. V gene TRBV25-1 combines with J gene TRBJ2-7; TRBD1 is a possible D gene (5 bases). CDR3 size: 15 residues. Germline V gives CDR1 MGHDK, CDR2 SYGVNS. Trimming shortened V by 1 base and J by 2 bases, and 12 bases separated the two germline ends.

This clonotype was seen a handful of times. The gene calls are TRBV5-1 and TRBJ2-3; 8 bases map to TRBD1. The CDR3 runs to 15 residues. The junction had 8 bases not matched to a gene; V was cut back by 3 bases and J by 5 bases. Looked up from germline, CDR1 is SGHRS and CDR2 is YFSETQ. The CDR3 sequence is CASSWSGQELDTQYF. CDR3 nucleotides: TGCGCCAGCAGCTGGTCGGGACAGGAGTTAGATACGCAGTATTTT.

The chain carries TRBV20-1 and TRBJ2-3; 8 positions match TRBD2. This CDR3 has 13 amino acids. Losses at the gene ends were 5 bases for V and 4 bases for J; bases not matched to a gene: 5. CDR1 is DFQATT and CDR2 is SNEGSKA in the germline V gene (reference sequence). CDR3 nucleotide sequence: TGCAGTGCTGGAGGACTAGCAGCAGATACGCAGTATTTT. Protein: CSAGGLAADTQYF.

This sequence joins TRBV5-1 and TRBJ2-5, with D possibly being TRBD1 (5 bases). Trimming pared 4 bases from V and 6 bases from J, leaving 13 bases between. The CDR3 extends over 13 amino acids. Per germline, CDR1 SGHRS and CDR2 YFSETQ. This chain's CDR3 is CASSRQTLKTQYF. DNA for the CDR3: TGCGCCAGCAGCCGACAGACCCTTAAGACCCAGTACTTC. The full variable domain, its missing parts supplied by reference TRBV5-1 and TRBJ2-5, is KAGVTQTPRYLIKTRGQQVTLSCSPISGHRSVSWYQQTPGQGLQFLFEYFSETQRNKGNFPGRFSGRQFSNSRSEMNVSTLELGDSALYLCASSRQTLKTQYFGPGTRLLVL.

The chain couples TRBV4-1 to TRBJ2-5, with 10 bases that match TRBD2. V trimming: 0 bases; J trimming: 1 base; junction bases outside the gene matches: 2. This CDR3 contains 16 residues. Germline V gives CDR1 MGHRA, CDR2 YSYEKL. In DNA, the CDR3 is TGCGCCAGCAGCCAAGATGGACTAGCGGTCCAAGAGACCCAGTACTTC. Protein sequence: CASSQDGLAVQETQYF.

This clonotype occurred a few times. This chain uses TRBV10-3 with TRBJ2-5; D tentatively fits TRBD1 or TRBD2 (5 bases each). Germline V gene lookup returns CDR1 ENHRY and CDR2 SYGVKD. The ends were cut back, 6 bases at V and 2 bases at J, with 10 bases in the middle. The CDR3 covers 13 residues. CDR3 loop: CAISRGRQETQYF. CDR3 nucleotide sequence: TGTGCCATCAGCCGGGGCCGTCAAGAGACCCAGTACTTC.

This clonotype was seen repeatedly, ten times or more. The chain is built from TRBV5-1 and TRBJ2-3; 8 bases are shared with TRBD2. The germline gives CDR1 SGHRS, CDR2 YFSETQ. V shed 9 bases, J shed 0 bases, and the junction held 6 bases outside the gene matches. The CDR3 loop spans 14 amino acids. In DNA form, the CDR3 reads TGCGCCACCTACCCGGGGGGGAGCACAGATACGCAGTATTTT. It encodes CATYPGGSTDTQYF.

The chain joins TRBV12-3 or TRBV12-4 to TRBJ2-2; maybe TRBD2 (5 bases). The V and J ends lost 1 base and 4 bases respectively, with 10 bases between them. The CDR3 consists of 15 residues. The DNA of the CDR3 is TGTGCCAGCAGTTTAGGCGGGTCTCCCACCGGGGAGCTGTTTTTT. This sequence encodes CASSLGGSPTGELFF.

The chain uses TRBV3-1 and TRBJ2-6; the match to TRBD1 covers 7 bases. Unmatched junction bases numbered 6, after V lost 4 bases and J lost 0 bases. The CDR3 spans 17 residues. The germline gives CDR1 LGHDT, CDR2 YNNKEL (reference sequence). The DNA for the CDR3 is TGTGCCAGCAGCCCCCGGGACAGCTACTCTGGGGCCAACGTCCTGACTTTC. As protein: CASSPRDSYSGANVLTF. Using reference TRBV3-1 and TRBJ2-6 for the parts outside the CDR3, the full variable domain is DTAVSQTPKYLVTQMGNDKSIKCEQNLGHDTMYWYKQDSKKFLKIMFSYNNKELIINETVPNRFSPKSPDKAHLNLHINSLELGDSAVYFCASSPRDSYSGANVLTFGAGSRLTVL.

This rearrangement joins TRBV5-1 to TRBJ1-2, with 8 bases lining up with TRBD1. V was pared by 3 bases and J by 4 bases, with 11 bases of the junction left unmatched. The CDR3 length is 16 residues. CDR1 is SGHRS, CDR2 YFSETQ, per germline. The CDR3 sequence is CASSSGQGSVGYGYTF. CDR3 coding DNA: TGCGCCAGCAGCTCTGGACAGGGCAGCGTTGGCTATGGCTACACCTTC.

The table lists this clonotype with a few counts. The CDR3 DNA is TGTGCCAGCAGTGAAGTCATCGGGGACACCATATATTTT. This translates into CASSEVIGDTIYF. V and J are TRBV6-1 and TRBJ1-3; D is undetermined. In germline, CDR1 is MNHNS, CDR2 SASEGT. This CDR3 is 13 amino acids long. V was pared by 1 base and J by 8 bases, with 9 bases between.

The count of this clonotype is one. The CDR3 spells CASSYGEWGAQETQYF. The CDR3 DNA is TGTGCCAGCAGTTACGGGGAGTGGGGGGCCCAAGAGACCCAGTACTTC. This sequence joins TRBV6-5 and TRBJ2-5; D is tentatively TRBD1 or TRBD2 (6 bases each). Trimming removed 2 bases from V and 1 base from J, with 14 bases in between. The CDR3 runs 16 residues. Germline CDR1 is MNHEY and CDR2 is SVGAGI.

The chain has TRBV20-1 and TRBJ1-5, with D maybe TRBD1 (6 bases). V was pared by 6 bases and J by 0 bases, with 15 bases between. This CDR3 contains 15 residues. Germline lookup yields CDR1 DFQATT and CDR2 SNEGSKA (reference sequence). CDR3 sequence: CSASGQSDSNQPQHF. As DNA, the CDR3 is TGCAGTGCCTCAGGACAGTCCGATAGCAATCAGCCCCAGCATTTT.

This clonotype was counted only a few times. The chain employs TRBV4-3 and TRBJ2-1; D is perhaps TRBD2 (7 bases). This CDR3 contains 16 residues. The V and J ends lost 4 bases and 8 bases respectively, with 21 bases between them. Germline V lookup: CDR1 LGHNA, CDR2 YSLEER. The CDR3 loop reads CASSLETGGFKDEQFF. The CDR3 DNA follows: TGCGCCAGCAGCCTTGAAACGGGGGGCTTCAAGGATGAGCAGTTCTTC.

V usage is TRBV12-3 or TRBV12-4 and J usage is TRBJ2-6; TRBD1 is a possible D gene (5 bases). This CDR3 is 16 amino acids long. V lost 3 bases and J lost 3, with 12 bases in between. The CDR3 loop reads CASSFSTVHGANVLTF. The CDR3 coding sequence is TGTGCCAGCAGTTTTTCGACAGTACATGGGGCCAACGTCCTGACTTTC.